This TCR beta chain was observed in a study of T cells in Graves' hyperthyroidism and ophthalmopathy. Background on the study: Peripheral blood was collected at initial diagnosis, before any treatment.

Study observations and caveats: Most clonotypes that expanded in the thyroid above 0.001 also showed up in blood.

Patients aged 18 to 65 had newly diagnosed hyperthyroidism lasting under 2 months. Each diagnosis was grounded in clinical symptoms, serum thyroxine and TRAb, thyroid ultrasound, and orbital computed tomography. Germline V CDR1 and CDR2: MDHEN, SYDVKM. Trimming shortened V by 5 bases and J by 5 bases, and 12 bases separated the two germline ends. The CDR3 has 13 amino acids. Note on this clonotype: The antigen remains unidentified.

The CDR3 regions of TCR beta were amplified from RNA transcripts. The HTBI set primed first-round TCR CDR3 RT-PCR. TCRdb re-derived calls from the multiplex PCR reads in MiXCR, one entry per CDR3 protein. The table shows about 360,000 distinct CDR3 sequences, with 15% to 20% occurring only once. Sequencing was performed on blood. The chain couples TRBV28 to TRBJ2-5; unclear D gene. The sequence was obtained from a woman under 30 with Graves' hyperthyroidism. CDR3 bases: TGTGCCAGCAGTGCACCCCCGTCCGAGACCCAGTACTTC. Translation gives CASSAPPSETQYF. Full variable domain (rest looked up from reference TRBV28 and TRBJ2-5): DVKVTQSSRYLVKRTGEKVFLECVQDMDHENMFWYRQDPGLGLRLIYFSYDVKMKEKGDIPEGYSVSREKKERFSLILESASTNQTSMYLCASSAPPSETQYFGPGTRLLVL.